This entry describes one T cell receptor beta chain. This sample is drawn from a study of shared T cell receptors in the human thymus. This table comes from immunoSEQ multiplex PCR, and its TCRdb copy is limited to in-frame clones, with some not included. The table lists 72,000 or so clones, around 96% of them singletons. This TCR was sampled from a human donor. Specimen: thymocytes.

CDR3 nucleotides: TGTGCCAGCAGCTTGCCTAAAGTCTCCCCGGGCCCTCCCACCGGGGAGCTGTTTTTT. Translating gives CASSLPKVSPGPPTGELFF. The J gene is TRBJ2-2, the V gene TRBV5-5, with unresolved D. The V and J ends lost 1 base and 4 bases respectively, with 23 bases between them. Germline V gene data show CDR1 as SGHKS and CDR2 as YYEKEE (reference sequence). CDR3 length: 19 residues. The full variable domain, rest sourced from reference TRBV5-5 and TRBJ2-2, is DAGVTQSPTHLIKTRGQQVTLRCSPISGHKSVSWYQQVLGQGPQFIFQYYEKEERGRGNFPDRFSARQFPNYSSELNVNALLLGDSALYLCASSLPKVSPGPPTGELFFGEGSRLTVL.